The 5 T cell receptor beta chains listed next were all sequenced from one sample in a study of blood T cell repertoires in COVID-19. Clones were sequenced by immunoSEQ multiplex PCR, and TCRdb holds only the in-frame ones, with some missing. The profile shows fewer than 300,000 clones, about nine tenths of them singletons. The sample consisted of PBMCs or T cells enriched from blood (not recorded which). Every receptor here comes from a man aged 18 to 35 who had recovered from COVID-19.

The chain is built from TRBV30 and TRBJ2-3, with 7 positions matching TRBD1. From germline, CDR1 is GTSNPN and CDR2 SVGIG (reference sequence). The CDR3 runs to 15 residues. With 4 bases clipped from V and 2 bases from J, the junction kept 9 bases outside the gene matches. The CDR3 nucleotides read TGTGCCTGGACCAGAGGTGGGACAGACACAGATACGCAGTATTTT. It specifies CAWTRGGTDTDTQYF.

The DNA for the CDR3 is TGTGCCAGCTTGGTCGGTATGAACACTGAAGCTTTCTTT. It is translated as CASLVGMNTEAFF. The chain uses TRBV2 and TRBJ1-1; D gene uncertain. V gave up 8 bases and J gave up 0 bases, with 10 bases separating them. In germline, CDR1 is SNHLY, CDR2 FYNNEI. The CDR3 length is 13 residues.

The chain combines TRBV6-5 with TRBJ1-4; 7 bases line up with TRBD1. CDR3 size: 14 residues. CDR1 and CDR2 from the germline V gene are MNHEY and SVGAGI. V was pared by 7 bases and J by 3 bases, with 5 bases of the junction left unmatched. Written as DNA, the CDR3 is TGTGCCAGCACCCCCAGGGGGGCTAATGAAAAACTGTTTTTT. This encodes CASTPRGANEKLFF.

The V gene is TRBV9, the J gene TRBJ1-3; TRBD1 matches at 8 bases. Trimming removed 6 bases from V and 2 bases from J; junction bases left unmatched: 4. The germline V gene has CDR1 SGDLS and CDR2 YYNGEE. The CDR3 is made up of 14 amino acids. In DNA, the CDR3 is TGTGCCAGCACCCGGACAGGGACTGGAAACACCATATATTTT. It codes for CASTRTGTGNTIYF.

The CDR3 coding sequence is TGTGCCAGCAGCTTAGCCGGCAGGGGAATCACAGATACGCAGTATTTT. Protein: CASSLAGRGITDTQYF. V and J are TRBV11-3 and TRBJ2-3; D possibly corresponds to TRBD1 (6 bases). This CDR3 is 16 amino acids long. V shed 1 base and J shed 2 bases, with 13 bases lying between them. The germline V gene encodes CDR1 SGHNT and CDR2 YENEEA.